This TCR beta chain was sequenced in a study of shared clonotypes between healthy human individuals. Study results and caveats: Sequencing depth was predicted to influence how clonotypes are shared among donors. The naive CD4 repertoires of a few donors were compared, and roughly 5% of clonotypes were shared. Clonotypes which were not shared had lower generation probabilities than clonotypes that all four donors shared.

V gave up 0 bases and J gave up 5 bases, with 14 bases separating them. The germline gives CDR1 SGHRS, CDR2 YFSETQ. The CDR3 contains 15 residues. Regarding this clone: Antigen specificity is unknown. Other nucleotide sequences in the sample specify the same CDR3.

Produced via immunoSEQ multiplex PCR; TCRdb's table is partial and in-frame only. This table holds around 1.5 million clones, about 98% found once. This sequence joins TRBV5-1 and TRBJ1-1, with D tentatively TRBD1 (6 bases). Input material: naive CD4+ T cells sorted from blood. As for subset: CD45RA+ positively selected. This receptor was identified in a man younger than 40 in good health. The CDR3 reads CASSLAGGAGTEAFF. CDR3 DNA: TGCGCCAGCAGCTTGGCTGGGGGCGCCGGTACTGAAGCTTTCTTT.